This T cell receptor beta chain was obtained from a study of blood T cell repertoires in COVID-19. In the study overall: Researchers got acute and convalescent COVID-19 samples from the United States, Italy and Spain. Sources were T cells, B-cell-depleted T cells, or PBMCs; the material itself was cDNA or gDNA.

Data came from immunoSEQ multiplex PCR; TCRdb stores just in-frame clones and leaves some out. The table includes roughly 70,000 clones, 87% detected once. In germline, CDR1 is SQVTM, CDR2 ANQGSEA. V lost 3 bases, J lost 1 base, and 13 bases stayed unmatched. The CDR3 covers 18 residues. This sequence joins TRBV29-1 and TRBJ2-3; 10 bases agree with TRBD2. The receptor was isolated from a woman older than 75 with active or convalescent COVID-19. Source material: peripheral blood. Here the CDR3 reads CSVEGNRGLAGGTDTQYF. The CDR3 coding sequence is TGCAGCGTTGAGGGGAACAGAGGGCTAGCGGGGGGCACAGATACGCAGTATTTT.